Listed below are T cell receptor beta chains from one sample, sequenced in a study of chemoradiotherapy in HPV16-positive cancers. Repertoires were generated with immunoSEQ multiplex PCR, while TCRdb's copy carries only in-frame clones and drops some. The sample shows over 20,000 clones, roughly 90% of them seen only once. The sample was blood, taken from a patient who underwent chemoradiotherapy. These receptor sequences come from a human donor with HPV-associated anogenital cancer. CDR3s include the opening cysteine and the closing phenylalanine or tryptophan. Each record gives: D gene, J gene, V gene, clone size, CDR3 protein, CDR3 DNA. The D gene is left open where the match is weak. Clone sizes are given selectively: once, few, many, or a class where the clone is expanded.

D gene: .
J gene: TRBJ1-5
V gene: TRBV6-5
clone size: .
CDR3 protein: CASSLTVNQPQHF
CDR3 DNA: TGTGCCAGCAGTTTGACAGTCAATCAGCCCCAGCATTTT

D gene: .
J gene: TRBJ1-1
V gene: TRBV19
clone size: .
CDR3 protein: CASRGFKGLNTEAFF
CDR3 DNA: TGTGCCAGTAGAGGCTTCAAGGGGTTGAACACTGAAGCTTTCTTT

D gene: .
J gene: TRBJ1-4
V gene: TRBV20-1
clone size: .
CDR3 protein: CSARGQAELFF
CDR3 DNA: TGCAGTGCTAGAGGGCAGGCCGAACTGTTTTTT

D gene: .
J gene: TRBJ2-1
V gene: TRBV2
clone size: .
CDR3 protein: CASTGGNSYNEQFF
CDR3 DNA: TGTGCCAGCACAGGCGGGAACTCCTACAATGAGCAGTTCTTC

D gene: TRBD1
J gene: TRBJ1-2
V gene: TRBV14
clone size: .
CDR3 protein: CASSQSRTGGYGYTF
CDR3 DNA: TGTGCCAGCAGCCAGAGCCGGACAGGGGGCTACGGCTACACCTTC

D gene: .
J gene: TRBJ2-3
V gene: TRBV29-1
clone size: .
CDR3 protein: CSVGDGVGTDTQYF
CDR3 DNA: TGCAGCGTGGGGGACGGGGTGGGCACAGATACGCAGTATTTT

D gene: .
J gene: TRBJ2-2
V gene: TRBV7-3
clone size: once
CDR3 protein: CASRLGMIGPYTGELFF
CDR3 DNA: TGTGCCAGCAGGTTAGGGATGATCGGGCCCTACACCGGGGAGCTGTTTTTT

D gene: TRBD2
J gene: TRBJ2-2
V gene: TRBV11-3
clone size: .
CDR3 protein: CASSSSRGGHTGELFF
CDR3 DNA: TGTGCCAGCAGCTCGTCCCGGGGGGGCCACACCGGGGAGCTGTTTTTT

D gene: TRBD1
J gene: TRBJ1-2
V gene: TRBV5-6
clone size: .
CDR3 protein: CASSLWVGQGNGYTF
CDR3 DNA: TGTGCCAGCAGCTTGTGGGTGGGACAGGGAAATGGCTACACCTTC

D gene: .
J gene: TRBJ1-3
V gene: TRBV7-2
clone size: .
CDR3 protein: CASSLVVSSGNTIYF
CDR3 DNA: TGTGCCAGCAGCTTAGTGGTGAGCTCTGGAAACACCATATATTTT

D gene: .
J gene: TRBJ2-7
V gene: TRBV6-5
clone size: .
CDR3 protein: CASSPRGAYEQYF
CDR3 DNA: TGTGCCAGCAGCCCACGGGGGGCTTACGAGCAGTACTTC

D gene: TRBD2
J gene: TRBJ2-1
V gene: TRBV19
clone size: .
CDR3 protein: CASRGEGRDEQFF
CDR3 DNA: TGTGCCAGTAGGGGAGAGGGGAGGGATGAGCAGTTCTTC

D gene: .
J gene: TRBJ1-6
V gene: TRBV5-1
clone size: .
CDR3 protein: CASSLEGSRQYNSPLHF
CDR3 DNA: TGCGCCAGCAGCTTGGAAGGAAGTCGCCAATATAATTCACCCCTCCACTTT

D gene: .
J gene: TRBJ1-5
V gene: TRBV18
clone size: .
CDR3 protein: CASSRDTLRGSNQPQHF
CDR3 DNA: TGTGCCAGCTCACGCGATACTTTAAGGGGCAGCAATCAGCCCCAGCATTTT

D gene: TRBD1
J gene: TRBJ2-7
V gene: TRBV10-2
clone size: .
CDR3 protein: CASSVDRGNYEQYF
CDR3 DNA: TGCGCCAGCAGTGTGGACAGGGGAAACTACGAGCAGTACTTC

D gene: TRBD1
J gene: TRBJ2-7
V gene: TRBV5-1
clone size: .
CDR3 protein: CASSFRDRVEQYF
CDR3 DNA: TGCGCCAGCAGCTTCCGGGACAGGGTGGAGCAGTACTTC

D gene: .
J gene: TRBJ2-7
V gene: TRBV6-6
clone size: .
CDR3 protein: CASSYSIGSTRGEQYF
CDR3 DNA: TGTGCCAGCAGTTACTCGATTGGGTCCACCCGGGGCGAGCAGTACTTC

D gene: .
J gene: TRBJ2-1
V gene: TRBV10-3
clone size: .
CDR3 protein: CAISDDSFNEQFF
CDR3 DNA: TGTGCCATCAGCGACGACTCATTCAATGAGCAGTTCTTC

D gene: TRBD1
J gene: TRBJ1-6
V gene: TRBV2
clone size: .
CDR3 protein: CASSLRDRDSPLHF
CDR3 DNA: TGTGCCAGCAGCCTCCGGGACAGGGATTCACCCCTCCACTTT

D gene: .
J gene: TRBJ1-5
V gene: TRBV6-1
clone size: .
CDR3 protein: CASSRGADNQPQHF
CDR3 DNA: TGTGCCAGCAGTCGGGGGGCGGACAATCAGCCCCAGCATTTT

D gene: .
J gene: TRBJ1-2
V gene: TRBV4-3
clone size: .
CDR3 protein: CASSQGLSTGNGYTF
CDR3 DNA: TGCGCCAGCAGCCAAGGTCTCTCGACAGGCAATGGCTACACCTTC

D gene: .
J gene: TRBJ2-3
V gene: TRBV30
clone size: .
CDR3 protein: CAWIPSWDTQYF
CDR3 DNA: TGTGCCTGGATCCCAAGTTGGGATACGCAGTATTTT

D gene: .
J gene: TRBJ2-5
V gene: TRBV20-1
clone size: .
CDR3 protein: CSARVGETQYF
CDR3 DNA: TGCAGTGCTAGAGTTGGGGAGACCCAGTACTTC

D gene: .
J gene: TRBJ1-2
V gene: TRBV7-9
clone size: .
CDR3 protein: CASGDGYGYTF
CDR3 DNA: TGTGCCAGCGGGGACGGCTATGGCTACACCTTC

D gene: .
J gene: TRBJ2-3
V gene: TRBV11-2
clone size: .
CDR3 protein: CASSQRQAGTDTQYF
CDR3 DNA: TGTGCCAGCAGCCAGAGACAGGCGGGCACAGATACGCAGTATTTT

D gene: TRBD2
J gene: TRBJ2-7
V gene: TRBV5-1
clone size: .
CDR3 protein: CASSSGTSRSYEQYF
CDR3 DNA: TGCGCCAGCAGCTCCGGGACTAGCCGGTCCTACGAGCAGTACTTC

D gene: TRBD1
J gene: TRBJ2-1
V gene: TRBV29-1
clone size: .
CDR3 protein: CSSTDRILGGAPNNEQFF
CDR3 DNA: TGCAGCTCGACGGACAGGATCCTAGGTGGAGCGCCTAACAATGAGCAGTTCTTC

D gene: TRBD1
J gene: TRBJ2-1
V gene: TRBV6-5
clone size: .
CDR3 protein: CASSWGQGFYNEQFF
CDR3 DNA: TGTGCCAGCAGTTGGGGACAGGGATTTTACAATGAGCAGTTCTTC

D gene: TRBD1
J gene: TRBJ1-6
V gene: TRBV5-1
clone size: .
CDR3 protein: CASSLGTGTGSSYNSPLHF
CDR3 DNA: TGCGCCAGCAGCTTGGGGACCGGGACAGGCAGTTCCTATAATTCACCCCTCCACTTT

D gene: TRBD2
J gene: TRBJ2-5
V gene: TRBV4-1
clone size: .
CDR3 protein: CASRQAGGLTETQYF
CDR3 DNA: TGCGCCAGCAGACAAGCGGGGGGCCTGACGGAGACCCAGTACTTC

D gene: TRBD2
J gene: TRBJ2-5
V gene: TRBV6-5
clone size: .
CDR3 protein: CASGYSGRKTQYF
CDR3 DNA: TGTGCCAGCGGTTATAGCGGGAGGAAGACCCAGTACTTC

D gene: .
J gene: TRBJ1-3
V gene: TRBV30
clone size: .
CDR3 protein: CAILLTRSGNTIYF
CDR3 DNA: TGTGCGATACTTCTAACCCGATCTGGAAACACCATATATTTT

D gene: .
J gene: TRBJ1-4
V gene: TRBV4-3
clone size: .
CDR3 protein: CASSQGGLRDEKLFF
CDR3 DNA: TGCGCCAGCAGCCAAGGCGGCCTACGGGATGAAAAACTGTTTTTT

D gene: .
J gene: TRBJ2-2
V gene: TRBV30
clone size: .
CDR3 protein: CAWSVYRGDTGELFF
CDR3 DNA: TGTGCCTGGAGTGTATATAGGGGGGACACCGGGGAGCTGTTTTTT

D gene: .
J gene: TRBJ1-3
V gene: TRBV7-6
clone size: .
CDR3 protein: CASSLAGGDGNTIYF
CDR3 DNA: TGTGCCAGCAGCTTAGCTGGGGGGGACGGAAACACCATATATTTT

D gene: TRBD1
J gene: TRBJ1-4
V gene: TRBV19
clone size: .
CDR3 protein: CASTPTGWEEKLFF
CDR3 DNA: TGTGCCAGTACCCCGACAGGGTGGGAGGAAAAACTGTTTTTT

D gene: TRBD1
J gene: TRBJ1-5
V gene: TRBV30
clone size: .
CDR3 protein: CAWSPRTGALNQPQHF
CDR3 DNA: TGTGCCTGGAGTCCGCGGACAGGGGCCCTTAATCAGCCCCAGCATTTT

D gene: .
J gene: TRBJ1-1
V gene: TRBV5-4
clone size: .
CDR3 protein: CASSLAPGNTEAFF
CDR3 DNA: TGTGCCAGCAGCTTGGCACCAGGGAACACTGAAGCTTTCTTT

D gene: TRBD1
J gene: TRBJ1-2
V gene: TRBV29-1
clone size: .
CDR3 protein: CSVVPGQGVGYTF
CDR3 DNA: TGCAGCGTTGTACCGGGACAGGGAGTCGGCTACACCTTC

D gene: TRBD1
J gene: TRBJ2-5
V gene: TRBV7-8
clone size: .
CDR3 protein: CASSLAGTGQETQYF
CDR3 DNA: TGTGCCAGCAGCTTAGCTGGGACAGGGCAAGAGACCCAGTACTTC

D gene: TRBD1
J gene: TRBJ1-2
V gene: TRBV10-2
clone size: .
CDR3 protein: CASRATGVGYGYTF
CDR3 DNA: TGCGCCAGCAGGGCGACAGGGGTCGGCTATGGCTACACCTTC

D gene: .
J gene: TRBJ2-6
V gene: TRBV5-8
clone size: .
CDR3 protein: CASSLVSGYSGANVLTF
CDR3 DNA: TGTGCCAGCAGCTTGGTATCAGGTTACTCTGGGGCCAACGTCCTGACTTTC

D gene: .
J gene: TRBJ2-7
V gene: TRBV5-6
clone size: .
CDR3 protein: CASSGRYEQYF
CDR3 DNA: TGTGCCAGCAGCGGGAGATACGAGCAGTACTTC

D gene: .
J gene: TRBJ2-7
V gene: TRBV6-5
clone size: .
CDR3 protein: CASRPTGAYEQYF
CDR3 DNA: TGTGCCAGCAGACCCACGGGGGCATACGAGCAGTACTTC

D gene: .
J gene: TRBJ2-3
V gene: TRBV5-8
clone size: few
CDR3 protein: CASSAPGRTDTQYF
CDR3 DNA: TGTGCCAGCAGCGCTCCAGGGAGAACAGATACGCAGTATTTT

D gene: .
J gene: TRBJ1-1
V gene: TRBV7-6
clone size: few
CDR3 protein: CASSPSAGGLNTEAFF
CDR3 DNA: TGTGCCAGCAGCCCTAGCGCAGGAGGCTTGAACACTGAAGCTTTCTTT

D gene: .
J gene: TRBJ1-5
V gene: TRBV7-2
clone size: .
CDR3 protein: CASSLETSNQPQHF
CDR3 DNA: TGTGCCAGCAGCTTAGAGACCTCCAATCAGCCCCAGCATTTT

D gene: .
J gene: TRBJ2-3
V gene: TRBV5-8
clone size: .
CDR3 protein: CASSLGSGRGRSTDTQYF
CDR3 DNA: TGTGCCAGCAGCTTGGGTAGCGGTCGAGGAAGAAGCACAGATACGCAGTATTTT

D gene: .
J gene: TRBJ2-1
V gene: TRBV6-5
clone size: .
CDR3 protein: CASSWRPRDEQFF
CDR3 DNA: TGTGCCAGCAGTTGGCGGCCCCGCGATGAGCAGTTCTTC

D gene: TRBD1
J gene: TRBJ1-5
V gene: TRBV30
clone size: .
CDR3 protein: CAWSGGTADAGSNQPQHF
CDR3 DNA: TGTGCCTGGAGTGGGGGGACAGCGGATGCCGGGAGCAATCAGCCCCAGCATTTT

D gene: TRBD1
J gene: TRBJ2-5
V gene: TRBV6-1
clone size: .
CDR3 protein: CASTATGRETQYF
CDR3 DNA: TGTGCCAGCACCGCGACAGGGCGAGAGACCCAGTACTTC

D gene: TRBD1
J gene: TRBJ2-7
V gene: TRBV6-6
clone size: .
CDR3 protein: CASSYSTGALYEQYF
CDR3 DNA: TGTGCCAGCAGTTACTCGACAGGGGCCCTCTACGAGCAGTACTTC

D gene: .
J gene: TRBJ1-4
V gene: TRBV19
clone size: .
CDR3 protein: CASHRTTNEKLFF
CDR3 DNA: TGTGCCAGTCACAGGACAACTAATGAAAAACTGTTTTTT

D gene: .
J gene: TRBJ1-1
V gene: TRBV4-2
clone size: .
CDR3 protein: CASSPAGMNTEAFF
CDR3 DNA: TGTGCCAGCAGCCCCGCAGGGATGAACACTGAAGCTTTCTTT

D gene: .
J gene: TRBJ2-6
V gene: TRBV2
clone size: .
CDR3 protein: CASREVFSGANVLTF
CDR3 DNA: TGTGCCAGCAGGGAGGTTTTCTCTGGGGCCAACGTCCTGACTTTC

D gene: .
J gene: TRBJ1-6
V gene: TRBV9
clone size: .
CDR3 protein: CASSVGPANSPLHF
CDR3 DNA: TGTGCCAGCAGCGTAGGTCCGGCTAATTCACCCCTCCACTTT

D gene: TRBD2
J gene: TRBJ2-5
V gene: TRBV5-1
clone size: .
CDR3 protein: CASSLQGTSGSGQETQYF
CDR3 DNA: TGCGCCAGCAGCTTGCAAGGGACTAGCGGGAGTGGGCAAGAGACCCAGTACTTC

D gene: .
J gene: TRBJ1-3
V gene: TRBV6-5
clone size: .
CDR3 protein: CASSYRGEAGNTIYF
CDR3 DNA: TGTGCCAGCAGTTATCGGGGTGAAGCTGGAAACACCATATATTTT

D gene: TRBD1
J gene: TRBJ1-1
V gene: TRBV7-9
clone size: .
CDR3 protein: CASSPDRGDGTEAFF
CDR3 DNA: TGTGCCAGCAGCCCCGACAGGGGAGATGGGACTGAAGCTTTCTTT

D gene: TRBD2
J gene: TRBJ2-7
V gene: TRBV7-9
clone size: .
CDR3 protein: CASSRTSGGLAEQYF
CDR3 DNA: TGTGCCAGCAGTCGGACTAGCGGGGGGTTGGCCGAGCAGTACTTC